Presented here are 26 T cell receptor beta chains from one specimen sequenced in a study of CD8+CD57+ T cells in acquired aplastic anemia. Whoever was chosen for sequencing had shown CD8+CD57+ cell expansion by flow cytometry. The use of genomic DNA as template underpinned the TCR beta VDJ and CDR3 profiling. One entry per CDR3 protein, called by TCRdb with MiXCR from the reads. In the table there are 450,000 to 550,000 distinct CDR3 sequences, under 40% of which are singletons. The sample comprised sorted CD4+, CD8+, or CD8+CD57+ T cells (not recorded which) from PBMCs. The receptors come from a human donor with aplastic anemia.

This chain links TRBV6-5 with TRBJ1-2, with D maybe TRBD1 (5 bases). Germline assignment: CDR1 MNHEY and CDR2 SVGAGI. The V end lost 2 bases, the J end lost 6 bases, and 10 bases lay between the germline ends. This CDR3 contains 13 residues. The CDR3 loop is CASSYVQDNGYTF. The CDR3 region has the DNA TGTGCCAGCAGTTACGTCCAGGACAATGGCTACACCTTC.

This clonotype turned up a few times. The J gene is TRBJ2-7, the V gene TRBV12-3 or TRBV12-4; D not resolved. V lost 0 bases and J 8 bases, leaving 5 bases between the germline ends. The CDR3 spans 11 residues. The CDR3 bases are TGTGCCAGCAGTTTAGCGGGGAAGCAGTACTTC. Protein sequence: CASSLAGKQYF.

This clonotype was counted a few times. Possible read error: a much larger clone is one base away. This chain uses TRBV24-1 with TRBJ2-2; D is perhaps TRBD2 (6 bases). The CDR3 loop spans 13 amino acids. Germline CDR1 and CDR2: KGHDR and SFDVKD. In DNA form, the CDR3 reads TGTGCCACCCAAGGAAGTATTACCGGGGGGCTGTTTTTT. It yields the protein CATQGSITGGLFF.

This clonotype was counted many times. The chain links TRBV9 to TRBJ2-5, with a tentative D call TRBD2 (5 bases). The CDR3 has 15 amino acids. V was clipped by 1 base and J by 5 bases, with 15 bases between them. Germline CDR1 and CDR2: SGDLS and YYNGEE. The DNA of the CDR3 is TGTGCCAGCAGCGTAAGGGCGGGCCCCTTGGAGACCCAGTACTTC. It specifies CASSVRAGPLETQYF. The full variable domain, its missing parts supplied by reference TRBV9 and TRBJ2-5, is DSGVTQTPKHLITATGQRVTLRCSPRSGDLSVYWYQQSLDQGLQFLIQYYNGEERAKGNILERFSAQQFPDLHSELNLSSLELGDSALYFCASSVRAGPLETQYFGPGTRLLVL.

This clonotype was observed a handful of times. This chain uses TRBV9 with TRBJ2-7; the match to TRBD1 covers 7 bases. The end of the DNA aligns better with TRBJ2-1, so the J call may be wrong. Germline V CDR1 and CDR2: SGDLS, YYNGEE. The CDR3 is 14 amino acids. The DNA of the CDR3 is TGTGCCAGCAGCCGGCAGGGGGACTACAATGAGCAGTTCTTC. Translation gives CASSRQGDYNEQFF.

This clonotype came up many times. This rearrangement joins TRBV2 to TRBJ2-5; 8 nucleotides match TRBD1. The CDR3 spans 12 residues. V gave up 8 bases and J gave up 4 bases; unmatched junction bases: 3. Germline V gene lookup returns CDR1 SNHLY and CDR2 FYNNEI. For the CDR3, the DNA is TGTGCCAGCCGCGACAGGGGAGAGACCCAGTACTTC. Translation gives CASRDRGETQYF.

A single count supports this clonotype. This may come from a read error, since a much larger clone is one base off. The V call is TRBV19, the J call TRBJ2-1; TRBD2 agrees at 12 bases. The CDR3 loop spans 14 amino acids. Per the germline V gene, CDR1 is LNHDA and CDR2 is SQIVND (reference sequence). The CDR3: CAGSIGLAGFEQFF. The CDR3 nucleotides read TGTGCCGGTAGTATAGGACTAGCGGGATTTGAGCAGTTCTTC.

This clonotype was found many times. The rearrangement links TRBV7-2 to TRBJ2-7; D unresolved. CDR3 length equals 15 residues. Germline-derived CDR1 and CDR2 are SGHTA and FQGNSA. V was shortened by 1 base and J by 1 base, with 11 bases between the two germline ends. The CDR3 coding sequence is TGTGCCAGCAGCTTAGTTCCATACGGATCCTACGAGCAGTACTTC. Translated: CASSLVPYGSYEQYF.

This clonotype has a count of ten or more. The genes are TRBV7-2 and TRBJ1-2, with D perhaps matching TRBD1 (6 bases). Trimming stripped 4 bases from V and 8 bases from J, with 17 bases between. Germline V gene sequence: CDR1 SGHTA, CDR2 FQGNSA. The CDR3 totals 14 residues. The DNA for the CDR3 is TGTGCCAGCAGCTCTCCGGACAGAAGAGGGGGCTACACCTTC. Translating it yields CASSSPDRRGGYTF. The full variable domain, with the rest looked up from reference TRBV7-2 and TRBJ1-2, is GAGVSQSPSNKVTEKGKDVELRCDPISGHTALYWYRQSLGQGLEFLIYFQGNSAPDKSGLPSDRFSAERTGGSVSTLTIQRTQQEDSAVYLCASSSPDRRGGYTFGSGTRLTVV.

This clonotype has ten or more counts. The rearrangement uses TRBV15 and TRBJ1-4; D possibly corresponds to TRBD1 (6 bases). V lost 0 bases and J 7 bases, leaving 12 bases between the germline ends. The CDR3 runs 15 residues. Germline lookup yields CDR1 LNHNV and CDR2 YYDKDF (reference sequence). The DNA for the CDR3 is TGTGCCACCAGCAGAGACAGGGGCGGGGGTGAAAAACTGTTTTTT. It yields the protein CATSRDRGGGEKLFF.

V is TRBV4-2 and J is TRBJ2-4; tentatively, D is TRBD1 (5 bases). The V and J ends lost 7 bases and 3 bases respectively, with 19 bases between them. Looked up from germline, CDR1 is LGHNA and CDR2 is YNFKEQ. The CDR3 is 16 amino acids. CDR3 nucleotide sequence: TGTGCCAGCACCCTAACCGAACAGGTGAACAAAAACATTCAGTACTTC. Translation: CASTLTEQVNKNIQYF.

This clonotype occurred a few times. This chain connects TRBV7-2 to TRBJ2-1, with 8 bases matching TRBD1. Germline V lookup: CDR1 SGHTA, CDR2 FQGNSA. The CDR3 spans 15 residues. Germline trimming cut 4 bases from V and 0 bases from J; bases unmatched to any gene: 2. The CDR3 loop is CASSSDRGSYNEQFF. DNA of the CDR3: TGTGCCAGCAGCTCAGACAGGGGCTCCTACAATGAGCAGTTCTTC. Together with reference TRBV7-2 and TRBJ2-1, the CDR3 gives the full variable domain: GAGVSQSPSNKVTEKGKDVELRCDPISGHTALYWYRQSLGQGLEFLIYFQGNSAPDKSGLPSDRFSAERTGGSVSTLTIQRTQQEDSAVYLCASSSDRGSYNEQFFGPGTRLTVL.

This chain connects TRBV20-1 to TRBJ2-3, with D hard to call. V lost 6 bases to trimming and J lost 4 bases, with 8 bases between them. Germline loops: CDR1 DFQATT, CDR2 SNEGSKA (reference sequence). This CDR3 has 11 amino acids. The chain's CDR3 is CSAPLADTQYF. CDR3 nucleotide sequence: TGCAGTGCCCCTCTAGCAGATACGCAGTATTTT.

V and J are TRBV19 and TRBJ1-1; D is ambiguous. The germline V gene encodes CDR1 LNHDA and CDR2 SQIVND (reference sequence). V was trimmed by 6 bases and J by 4 bases, leaving 12 bases between them. CDR3 length equals 13 residues. CDR3 sequence (DNA): TGTGCCAGTAGCGGGCTGTGGGGCACTGAAGCTTTCTTT. It translates to CASSGLWGTEAFF.

This clonotype has only a few counts. V and J are TRBV12-3 or TRBV12-4 and TRBJ1-2; the match to TRBD1 covers 8 bases. This CDR3 has 14 residues. The trim removed 4 bases at V and 8 bases at J, leaving 9 bases unmatched. CDR3 protein: CASSSETGAWGYTF. The CDR3 region has the DNA TGTGCCAGCAGTTCAGAGACAGGGGCTTGGGGCTACACCTTC.

V and J are TRBV19 and TRBJ2-7; D is uncertain. Trimming took 1 base from V and 3 from J, leaving 10 bases between them. The CDR3 runs to 14 residues. The germline V gene has CDR1 LNHDA and CDR2 SQIVND (reference sequence). The DNA of the CDR3 is TGTGCCAGTAGTATAGGCGCCTTCCACTACGAGCAGTACTTC. This codes for CASSIGAFHYEQYF.

Comment on this clonotype: A read error is possible here, since a much larger clone lies one base away. The chain has TRBV4-2 and TRBJ1-5, with 9 nucleotides matching TRBD1. The CDR3 has 15 residues. Per the germline V gene, CDR1 is LGHNA and CDR2 is YNFKEQ. The CDR3 loop is CARSQEGQGPQPQHF. CDR3 nucleotide sequence: TGTGCCCGCAGCCAAGAGGGACAGGGTCCTCAGCCCCAGCATTTT.

This clonotype came up a few times. This rearrangement joins TRBV6-1 to TRBJ1-4; tentatively, D is TRBD1 (5 bases). Germline V gene lookup returns CDR1 MNHNS and CDR2 SASEGT. The CDR3 consists of 15 residues. V was cut by 4 bases and J by 5 bases, with 14 bases left in between. CDR3 sequence (DNA): TGTGCCAGCAGTGCCGGGGGATACTCAAATGAAAAACTGTTTTTT. Its protein product is CASSAGGYSNEKLFF.

With regard to this clonotype: This may come from a read error, since a much larger clone is one base off. V gene TRBV19 combines with J gene TRBJ2-5; D is unresolved. The CDR3 spans 14 residues. The germline V gene encodes CDR1 LNHDA and CDR2 SQIVND (reference sequence). The CDR3 DNA reads TGTGCCAGTAGTAAGGGTCCTAAACAAGGGACCCAGTACTTC. It yields the protein CASSKGPKQGTQYF.

This clonotype was seen only a few times. The chain joins TRBV4-3 to TRBJ2-1; 8 nucleotides align to TRBD2. The CDR3 is 15 residues long. V was pared by 3 bases and J by 6 bases, with 7 bases of the junction left unmatched. From germline, CDR1 is LGHNA and CDR2 YSLEER. The CDR3 bases are TGCGCCAGCAGCCAGGCGGGGGGCTACGGCAATGAGCAGTTCTTC. Encoded protein: CASSQAGGYGNEQFF.

The rearrangement links TRBV7-3 to TRBJ2-5; a possible D gene is TRBD2 (6 bases). Germline assignment: CDR1 SGHTA and CDR2 FQGTGA. CDR3 length: 14 residues. V shed 2 bases and J shed 7 bases, with 14 bases lying between them. The CDR3 here is CASSLAGLEGTQYF. The CDR3 DNA follows: TGTGCCAGCAGCTTAGCGGGTCTGGAGGGGACCCAGTACTTC.

This clonotype has ten or more counts. The chain is built from TRBV14 and TRBJ2-3; TRBD2 agrees at 10 bases. The V gene end was trimmed by 4 bases and the J gene end by 2 bases; junction bases not matched to a gene: 6. The CDR3 has 16 residues. Germline CDR1 reads SGHDN; CDR2 reads FVKESK. CDR3 DNA: TGTGCCAGCAGCCTCCGGACTAGCGGAGACACAGATACGCAGTATTTT. Encoded protein: CASSLRTSGDTDTQYF.

This clonotype was recorded at least ten times. This chain uses TRBV12-3 or TRBV12-4 with TRBJ1-2; no firm D call. CDR3 length equals 12 residues. The V and J ends lost 3 bases and 6 bases respectively, with 8 bases between them. CDR3 protein: CASSLTLDGYTF. The CDR3, as DNA: TGTGCCAGCAGTTTGACATTGGATGGCTACACCTTC.

This chain joins TRBV20-1 and TRBJ1-3; unclear D gene. The V gene's germline CDR1 is DFQATT and CDR2 SNEGSKA (reference sequence). This CDR3 contains 14 residues. Trimming shortened V by 2 bases and J by 4 bases, and 12 bases separated the two germline ends. The CDR3 DNA reads TGCAGTGCTAGAAAACCCGGCTCCGGAAACACCATATATTTT. As protein: CSARKPGSGNTIYF.

The CDR3 sequence is CASSLSGTGGNGYTF. CDR3 DNA sequence: TGTGCCAGCAGCCTCTCCGGGACAGGGGGTAATGGCTACACCTTC. This chain connects TRBV7-2 to TRBJ1-2, with 11 bases lining up with TRBD1. With 5 bases clipped from V and 6 bases from J, the junction kept 8 bases outside the gene matches. CDR1 is SGHTA, CDR2 FQGNSA, per germline. CDR3 length: 15 residues.

Many counts were recorded for this clonotype. The chain recombines TRBV6-1 with TRBJ1-2; a weak D match, TRBD1 (5 bases). The CDR3 length is 13 residues. CDR1 is MNHNS and CDR2 is SASEGT in the germline V gene. The V end was cut by 5 bases, the J end by 7 bases, with 14 bases between. The CDR3 loop is CASSRREGVGYTF. CDR3 nucleotide sequence: TGTGCCAGCAGTAGGAGGGAAGGGGTTGGCTACACCTTC.